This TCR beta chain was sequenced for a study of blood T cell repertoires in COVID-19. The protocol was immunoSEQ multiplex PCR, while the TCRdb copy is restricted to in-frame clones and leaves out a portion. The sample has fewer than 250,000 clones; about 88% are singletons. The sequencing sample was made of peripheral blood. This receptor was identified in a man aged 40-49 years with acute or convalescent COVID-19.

CDR3 residues: CASSLPQGSPYTF. CDR3 coding DNA: TGTGCCAGCAGTCTCCCGCAGGGTTCTCCCTACACCTTC. The chain is built from TRBV28 and TRBJ1-2, with a possible D match to TRBD1 (5 bases). CDR1 is MDHEN and CDR2 is SYDVKM in the germline V gene. The germline V and J ends were trimmed by 5 bases and 10 bases, with 17 bases remaining between them. The CDR3 runs 13 residues.